The 2 T cell receptor beta chains below all came from one sample that was sequenced in a study of blood T cell repertoires in COVID-19. The protocol was immunoSEQ multiplex PCR, while the TCRdb copy is restricted to in-frame clones and leaves out a portion. The repertoire consists of about 310,000 clones, with 80% to 90% occurring once and the leading ten covering 8.9%. Sequenced: PBMCs or T cells enriched from blood (not recorded which). Every receptor here comes from a young woman who had recovered from COVID-19.

The genes are TRBV7-3 and TRBJ2-1; 11 nucleotides line up with TRBD2. The CDR3 length is 18 residues. Germline assignment: CDR1 SGHTA and CDR2 FQGTGA. With 2 bases clipped from V and 3 bases from J, the junction kept 9 bases outside the gene matches. The CDR3 protein is CASSLGPPLAGGYNEQFF. CDR3 DNA sequence: TGTGCCAGCAGCTTAGGGCCCCCTCTAGCGGGGGGCTACAATGAGCAGTTCTTC. The variable domain in full, with the rest retrieved from reference TRBV7-3 and TRBJ2-1, is GAGVSQTPSNKVTEKGKYVELRCDPISGHTALYWYRQSLGQGPEFLIYFQGTGAADDSGLPNDRFFAVRPEGSVSTLKIQRTERGDSAVYLCASSLGPPLAGGYNEQFFGPGTRLTVL.

The chain employs TRBV5-6 and TRBJ1-2; no reliable D call. This CDR3 comprises 14 residues. The germline gives CDR1 SGHDT, CDR2 YYEEEE. V was cut by 2 bases and J by 12 bases, with 20 bases left in between. The CDR3 is CASSLGSAGSIDTF. The DNA for the CDR3 is TGTGCCAGCAGCTTAGGTTCGGCAGGTTCGATCGACACCTTC.